This note documents a single T cell receptor (beta chain) sequence. Its antigen is unknown. Newly diagnosed hyperthyroidism, duration under 2 months, in patients aged 18 to 65. These data come from a study of T cells in Graves' hyperthyroidism and ophthalmopathy. Study-wide points: Most thyroid-expanded clonotypes above 0.001 were also found in blood.

V was clipped by 7 bases and J by 4 bases, with 8 bases between them. This CDR3 is 12 amino acids long. From germline, CDR1 is SNHLY and CDR2 FYNNEI. RNA transcripts gave rise to amplified TCR beta CDR3 regions. An initial round of RT-PCR targeting the TCR CDR3 relied on the HTBI primer set. TCRdb passed the multiplex PCR reads through MiXCR, listing each CDR3 protein once. Here the sample spans about 200,000 distinct CDR3 sequences, less than 20% being singletons. Sequencing was done on a sample of blood. This receptor was taken from a woman in her forties or fifties with Graves' hyperthyroidism. The chain combines TRBV2 with TRBJ2-1; D uncertain. DNA for the CDR3: TGTGCCAGCATCGGCTCTTACAATGAGCAGTTCTTC. The encoded protein is CASIGSYNEQFF.